This TCR beta chain appears in the sequencing data of a study of T cell responses to AZD1222 COVID-19 vaccine. Study-wide points: Mostly white British, mostly female donors; authors suggested clonal diversity may be underestimated.

Recipients boosted at about 4 weeks or about 12 weeks are pooled. Sequenced by immunoSEQ multiplex PCR; TCRdb stores in-frame clones only, minus some. The sample contains approximately 150,000 clones, 92% of which appear only once. Details on this clone: Its antigen is currently unknown.

The V gene's germline CDR1 is SQVTM and CDR2 ANQGSEA. V dropped 7 bases and J dropped 1 base, with 8 bases sitting between them. The CDR3 has 12 amino acids. J is TRBJ1-5 and V is TRBV29-1; D gene uncertain. This sequence was found in an adult who received the AZD1222 COVID-19 vaccine. Sequences were derived from peripheral blood, sampled 28 days after the second AZD1222 dose. CDR3 in DNA: TGCAGCGGCGGCGAAAGCAATCAGCCCCAGCATTTT. It encodes CSGGESNQPQHF.